The 17 T cell receptor beta chains in this list originate from one sample, sequenced in a study of T cells in Graves' hyperthyroidism and ophthalmopathy. It was RNA transcripts that yielded the amplified TCR beta CDR3 regions. The HTBI primer set was used in a first-round RT-PCR of the TCR CDR3. Each CDR3 protein gets one entry after TCRdb re-called the multiplex PCR reads with MiXCR. The data show hundreds of thousands of distinct CDR3 sequences, less than 20% seen once. Sequencing was done on a sample of blood. These receptors were obtained from a man over 45 with Graves' ophthalmopathy.

The rearrangement links TRBV10-3 to TRBJ2-2, with D perhaps given as TRBD1 or TRBD2 (5 bases each). Germline assignment: CDR1 ENHRY and CDR2 SYGVKD. Trimming pared 0 bases from V and 1 base from J, leaving 12 bases between. The CDR3 loop spans 17 amino acids. CDR3: CAISESGVGRNTGELFF. In DNA, the CDR3 is TGTGCCATCAGTGAGTCGGGGGTCGGAAGGAACACCGGGGAGCTGTTTTTT.

The gene calls are TRBV9 and TRBJ2-1; D is perhaps TRBD1 (6 bases). The CDR3 is made up of 11 amino acids. Germline V gene sequence: CDR1 SGDLS, CDR2 YYNGEE. Trimming removed 2 bases at V and 10 bases at J, with 7 bases between. CDR3 DNA: TGTGCCAGCAGCGTCGGACAGGAGCAGTTCTTC. It translates to CASSVGQEQFF.

The sample holds many counts of this clonotype. CDR3 sequence (DNA): TGTGCCAGCAGTTTATTCAGGGGAGAGGATCAGCCCCAGCATTTT. This gives the protein CASSLFRGEDQPQHF. V usage is TRBV28 and J usage is TRBJ1-5; D perhaps matches TRBD1 (6 bases). The CDR3 runs 15 residues. CDR1 and CDR2 (germline): MDHEN, SYDVKM. The V end was cut by 1 base, the J end by 5 bases, with 12 bases between.

This clonotype was picked up a small number of times. The chain carries TRBV5-8 and TRBJ1-3; D not certain. V was pared by 1 base and J by 5 bases, with 7 bases between. Germline V CDR1 and CDR2: SGHTS, YDEGEE. This CDR3 is built from 13 residues. CDR3 in amino acids: CASSLSIRNTIYF. The CDR3 bases are TGTGCCAGCAGCTTGAGTATAAGAAACACCATATATTTT.

This clonotype was seen only a few times. The J gene is TRBJ2-7, the V gene TRBV27; TRBD2 aligns across 8 bases. This CDR3 is built from 13 residues. V trimming: 6 bases; J trimming: 7 bases; junction bases outside the gene matches: 8. Germline V CDR1 and CDR2: MNHEY, SMNVEV (reference sequence). The CDR3 DNA follows: TGTGCCAGCAGGCGGACTAGCTCGGGTGAGCAGTACTTC. It encodes CASRRTSSGEQYF.

This clonotype was detected a few times. The V gene is TRBV28, the J gene TRBJ2-2; D might be TRBD2 (7 bases). Trimming cost V 5 bases and J 5 bases, with 12 bases left between them. In germline, CDR1 is MDHEN, CDR2 SYDVKM. The CDR3 contains 14 residues. CDR3 coding DNA: TGTGCCAGCAGTCGGGGGGCGGGGACCGGGGAGCTGTTTTTT. It encodes CASSRGAGTGELFF.

This clonotype has a handful of counts. The CDR3 nucleotides read TGTGCCAGCAGCCCAGGGGAGGTGGACACAGATACGCAGTATTTT. Its translation: CASSPGEVDTDTQYF. This chain connects TRBV14 to TRBJ2-3, with D perhaps matching TRBD1 or TRBD2 (6 bases each). V was trimmed by 4 bases and J by 2 bases, leaving 13 bases between them. Germline V gene data show CDR1 as SGHDN and CDR2 as FVKESK. There are 15 residues in the CDR3. Using reference TRBV14 and TRBJ2-3 for the parts outside the CDR3, the full variable domain is EAGVTQFPSHSVIEKGQTVTLRCDPISGHDNLYWYRRVMGKEIKFLLHFVKESKQDESGMPNNRFLAERTGGTYSTLKVQPAELEDSGVYFCASSPGEVDTDTQYFGPGTRLTVL.

This clonotype was seen ten or more times. The chain combines TRBV11-2 with TRBJ1-1; TRBD1 matches 11 bases. Germline V lookup: CDR1 SGHAT, CDR2 FQNNGV. The CDR3 sequence is 15 residues long. Trimming removed 5 bases from V and 5 bases from J; junction bases left unmatched: 7. CDR3: CASSPGTGGRTEAFF. CDR3 nucleotide sequence: TGTGCCAGCAGCCCAGGGACAGGGGGGCGGACTGAAGCTTTCTTT. The variable domain in full, with the rest retrieved from reference TRBV11-2 and TRBJ1-1, is EAGVAQSPRYKIIEKRQSVAFWCNPISGHATLYWYQQILGQGPKLLIQFQNNGVVDDSQLPKDRFSAERLKGVDSTLKIQPAKLEDSAVYLCASSPGTGGRTEAFFGQGTRLTVV.

The rearrangement links TRBV19 to TRBJ2-3, with TRBD1 matching 9 bases. Germline loops: CDR1 LNHDA, CDR2 SQIVND (reference sequence). Germline trimming cut 6 bases from V and 6 bases from J; bases unmatched to any gene: 10. The CDR3 extends over 15 amino acids. In nucleotides, the CDR3 is TGTGCCAGTAGCCCACAGGGGGCTGGTTGGGATACGCAGTATTTT. It specifies CASSPQGAGWDTQYF.

The V gene is TRBV4-1, the J gene TRBJ1-1; possibly TRBD1 for D (5 bases). The germline gives CDR1 MGHRA, CDR2 YSYEKL. Trimming pared 0 bases from V and 10 bases from J, leaving 12 bases between. The CDR3 is made up of 13 amino acids. The CDR3 reads CASSQDIGVRAFF. Here the CDR3 DNA reads TGCGCCAGCAGCCAAGATATAGGGGTAAGAGCTTTCTTT.

V is TRBV5-8 and J is TRBJ2-7, with 15 bases that match TRBD2. V gave up 2 bases and J gave up 4 bases; unmatched junction bases: 7. CDR1 SGHTS and CDR2 YDEGEE come from the germline V gene. CDR3 length: 17 amino acids. The CDR3 DNA reads as TGTGCCAGCAGCTTTGGGACTAGCGGGAGGCCTAGGTACGAGCAGTACTTC. It codes for CASSFGTSGRPRYEQYF.

The genes are TRBV7-9 and TRBJ2-5; D is unresolved. Germline CDR1 reads SEHNR; CDR2 reads FQNEAQ (reference sequence). Trimming removed 8 bases from V and 4 bases from J, with 8 bases in between. The CDR3 has 11 amino acids. The CDR3 protein is CASVKGETQYF. In DNA form, the CDR3 reads TGTGCCAGCGTTAAGGGAGAGACCCAGTACTTC.

This sequence joins TRBV6-1 and TRBJ2-7; TRBD1 agrees at 7 bases. The CDR3 totals 13 residues. V was clipped by 5 bases and J by 7 bases; unmatched bases: 8. From germline, CDR1 is MNHNS and CDR2 SASEGT. This chain's CDR3 is CASSPLTGVEQYF. For the CDR3, the DNA is TGTGCCAGCAGTCCCCTAACAGGGGTTGAGCAGTACTTC.

The chain links TRBV7-9 to TRBJ1-3; no clear D gene. This CDR3 is 14 amino acids long. Germline V gives CDR1 SEHNR, CDR2 FQNEAQ (reference sequence). Deletions cut 4 bases from V and 6 bases from J, with 13 bases between. DNA of the CDR3: TGTGCCAGCAGCTCCAGACACCCTCCAAACACCATATATTTT. Translated: CASSSRHPPNTIYF.

This clonotype was picked up many times. The chain uses TRBV2 and TRBJ2-3; 9 bases match TRBD2. Germline CDR1 and CDR2: SNHLY and FYNNEI. V was clipped by 6 bases and J by 3 bases; unmatched bases: 4. CDR3 length equals 14 residues. CDR3 region: CASRVAGVTDTQYF. The CDR3 region has the DNA TGTGCCAGCAGAGTAGCGGGAGTGACAGATACGCAGTATTTT.

The sample holds many counts of this clonotype. V usage is TRBV10-3 and J usage is TRBJ2-5; 8 bases agree with TRBD1. This CDR3 spans 13 amino acids. V lost 5 bases to trimming and J lost 4 bases; unmatched junction nucleotides: 3. Germline CDR1 and CDR2: ENHRY and SYGVKD. This CDR3 is CAISRTGRETQYF. The CDR3 DNA sequence: TGTGCCATCAGTCGGACAGGGCGAGAGACCCAGTACTTC.

This clonotype was recorded at least ten times. The chain is built from TRBV19 and TRBJ1-1, with 7 bases matching TRBD1. The CDR3 covers 18 residues. After removal of 5 bases from V and 3 bases from J, the junction contained 18 bases not matched to a gene. The germline V gene encodes CDR1 LNHDA and CDR2 SQIVND (reference sequence). As DNA, the CDR3 is TGTGCCAGTAGTGTACGACAGGGCAATCGCGCTCGGGACACTGAAGCTTTCTTT. Translation: CASSVRQGNRARDTEAFF. Full variable domain (outside the CDR3, taken from reference TRBV19 and TRBJ1-1): DGGITQSPKYLFRKEGQNVTLSCEQNLNHDAMYWYRQDPGQGLRLIYYSQIVNDFQKGDIAEGYSVSREKKESFPLTVTSAQKNPTAFYLCASSVRQGNRARDTEAFFGQGTRLTVV.